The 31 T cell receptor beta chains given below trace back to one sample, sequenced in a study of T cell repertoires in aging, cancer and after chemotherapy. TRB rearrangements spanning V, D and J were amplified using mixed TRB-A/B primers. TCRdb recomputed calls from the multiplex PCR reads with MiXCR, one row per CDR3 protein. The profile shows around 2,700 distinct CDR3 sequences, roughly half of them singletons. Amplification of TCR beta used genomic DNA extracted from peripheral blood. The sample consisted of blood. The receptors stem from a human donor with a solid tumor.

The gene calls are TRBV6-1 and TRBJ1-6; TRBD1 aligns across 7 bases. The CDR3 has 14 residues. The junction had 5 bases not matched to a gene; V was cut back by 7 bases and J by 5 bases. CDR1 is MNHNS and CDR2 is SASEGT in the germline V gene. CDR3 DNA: TGTGCCAGCACCCGGGACAGAGATAATTCACCCCTCCACTTT. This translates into CASTRDRDNSPLHF.

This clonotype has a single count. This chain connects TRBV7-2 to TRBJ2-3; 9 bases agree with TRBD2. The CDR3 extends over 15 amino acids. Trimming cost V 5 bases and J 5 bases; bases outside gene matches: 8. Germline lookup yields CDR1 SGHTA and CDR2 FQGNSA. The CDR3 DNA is TGTGCCAGCAGCCCCGGGACTAGCTTTCGAGATACGCAGTATTTT. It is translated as CASSPGTSFRDTQYF.

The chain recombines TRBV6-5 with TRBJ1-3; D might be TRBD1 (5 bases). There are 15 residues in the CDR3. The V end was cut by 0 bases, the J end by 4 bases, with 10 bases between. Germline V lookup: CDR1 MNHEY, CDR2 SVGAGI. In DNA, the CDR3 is TGTGCCAGCAGTTACTCGGCAGGGTTAGGAAACACCATATATTTT. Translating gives CASSYSAGLGNTIYF.

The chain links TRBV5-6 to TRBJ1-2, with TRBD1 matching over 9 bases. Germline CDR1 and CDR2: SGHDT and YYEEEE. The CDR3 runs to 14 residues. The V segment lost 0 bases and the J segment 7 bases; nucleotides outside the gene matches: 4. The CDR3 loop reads CASSLDPDRGGYTF. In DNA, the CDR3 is TGTGCCAGCAGCTTGGATCCGGACAGGGGTGGCTACACCTTC.

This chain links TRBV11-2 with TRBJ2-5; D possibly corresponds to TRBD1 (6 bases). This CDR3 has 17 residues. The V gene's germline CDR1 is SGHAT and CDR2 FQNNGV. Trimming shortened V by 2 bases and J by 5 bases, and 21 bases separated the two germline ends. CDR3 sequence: CASSLNKGTTGGETQYF. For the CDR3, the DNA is TGTGCCAGCAGCTTAAATAAAGGGACAACTGGCGGGGAGACCCAGTACTTC.

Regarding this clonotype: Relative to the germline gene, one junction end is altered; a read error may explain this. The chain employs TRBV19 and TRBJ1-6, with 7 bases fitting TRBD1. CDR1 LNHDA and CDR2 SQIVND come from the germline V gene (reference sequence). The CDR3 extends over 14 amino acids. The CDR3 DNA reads TGTGCCAGCAGCTCTCGGGACAGCGTTTCACCCCTCCAATTT. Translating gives CASSSRDSVSPLQF.

CDR3 sequence (DNA): TGCAGTGCTGGACAGGGGTTTCAGGGTAGCTACACCTTC. Its protein product is CSAGQGFQGSYTF. The J gene is TRBJ1-2, the V gene TRBV20-1; 9 nucleotides align to TRBD1. Germline V lookup: CDR1 DFQATT, CDR2 SNEGSKA (reference sequence). This CDR3 region has 13 residues. V was pared by 5 bases and J by 9 bases, with 10 bases of the junction left unmatched.

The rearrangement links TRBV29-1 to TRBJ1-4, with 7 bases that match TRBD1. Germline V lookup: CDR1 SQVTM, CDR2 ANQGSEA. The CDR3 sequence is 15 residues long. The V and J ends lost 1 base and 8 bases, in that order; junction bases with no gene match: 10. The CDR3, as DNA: TGCAGCGTTGAAGCAGGCCCGGGACAGAGCGAAAAACTGTTTTTT. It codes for CSVEAGPGQSEKLFF.

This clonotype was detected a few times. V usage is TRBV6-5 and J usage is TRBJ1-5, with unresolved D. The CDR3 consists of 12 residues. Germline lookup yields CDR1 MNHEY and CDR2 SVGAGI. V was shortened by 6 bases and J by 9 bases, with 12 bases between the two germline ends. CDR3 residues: CASSPPGRPQHF. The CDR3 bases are TGTGCCAGCAGCCCCCCCGGGAGGCCCCAGCATTTT.

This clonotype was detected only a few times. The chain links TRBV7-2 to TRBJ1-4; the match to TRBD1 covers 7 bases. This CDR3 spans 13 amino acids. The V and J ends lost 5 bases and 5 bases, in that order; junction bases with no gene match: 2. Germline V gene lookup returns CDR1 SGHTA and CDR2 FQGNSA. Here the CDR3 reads CASSPGQNEKLFF. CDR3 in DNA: TGTGCCAGCAGCCCGGGACAGAATGAAAAACTGTTTTTT.

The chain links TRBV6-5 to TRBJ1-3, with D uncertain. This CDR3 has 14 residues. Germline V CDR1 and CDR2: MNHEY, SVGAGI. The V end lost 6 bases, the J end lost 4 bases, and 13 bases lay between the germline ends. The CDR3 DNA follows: TGTGCCAGCAGCCCCCCCGGGGTGGGAAACACCATATATTTT. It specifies CASSPPGVGNTIYF.

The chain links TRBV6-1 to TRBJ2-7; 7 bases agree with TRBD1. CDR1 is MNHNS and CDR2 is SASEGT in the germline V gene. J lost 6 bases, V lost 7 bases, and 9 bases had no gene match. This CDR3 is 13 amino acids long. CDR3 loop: CASIPSGGSEQYF. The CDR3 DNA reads TGTGCCAGCATCCCCTCAGGGGGAAGCGAGCAGTACTTC.

The chain's CDR3 is CASRGRGRGRPQHF. The CDR3 DNA reads as TGTGCCAGCAGGGGCAGGGGGAGGGGACGGCCCCAGCATTTT. The V gene is TRBV6-1, the J gene TRBJ1-5; 7 bases are shared with TRBD1. The V segment lost 6 bases and the J segment 9 bases; nucleotides outside the gene matches: 11. The CDR3 sequence is 14 residues long. Germline V gives CDR1 MNHNS, CDR2 SASEGT.

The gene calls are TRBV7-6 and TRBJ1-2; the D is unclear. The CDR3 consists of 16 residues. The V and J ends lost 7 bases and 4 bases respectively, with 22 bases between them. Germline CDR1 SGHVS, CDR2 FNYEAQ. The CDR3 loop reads CASTLRFQSGVYGYTF. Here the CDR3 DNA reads TGTGCCAGCACCCTAAGGTTCCAGTCCGGAGTCTATGGCTACACCTTC.

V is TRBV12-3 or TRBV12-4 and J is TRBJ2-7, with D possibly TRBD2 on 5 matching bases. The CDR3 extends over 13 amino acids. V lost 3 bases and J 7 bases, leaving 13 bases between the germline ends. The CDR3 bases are TGTGCCAGCAGTTTTGGCAGGACGGGAGAGCAGTACTTC. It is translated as CASSFGRTGEQYF.

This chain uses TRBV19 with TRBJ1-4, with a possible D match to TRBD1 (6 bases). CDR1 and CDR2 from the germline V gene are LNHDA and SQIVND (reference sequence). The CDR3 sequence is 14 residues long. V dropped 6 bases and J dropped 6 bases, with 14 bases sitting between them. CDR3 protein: CASSQGRGDEKLFF. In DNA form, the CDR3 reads TGTGCCAGTAGCCAGGGCAGGGGTGATGAAAAACTGTTTTTT.

The CDR3 DNA reads as TGTGCCAGCTCGCCCCTCCCGGGACAGGCGTTCTCTGGAAACACCATATATTTT. Residues: CASSPLPGQAFSGNTIYF. The chain couples TRBV18 to TRBJ1-3, with 8 bases aligning to TRBD1. The ends lost 6 bases at V and 0 bases at J; junction bases unmatched: 13. The CDR3 has 18 residues. The germline CDR1 and CDR2 sequences are KGHSH and LQKENI.

CDR3 residues: CASSLVPDSPPGELFF. The CDR3 DNA reads as TGTGCCAGCAGTTTAGTCCCGGACAGCCCACCGGGGGAGCTGTTTTTT. This chain joins TRBV6-6 and TRBJ2-2; D might be TRBD1 (6 bases). Germline lookup yields CDR1 MNHNY and CDR2 SVGAGI (reference sequence). V lost 4 bases and J lost 8, with 20 bases in between. This CDR3 has 16 amino acids.

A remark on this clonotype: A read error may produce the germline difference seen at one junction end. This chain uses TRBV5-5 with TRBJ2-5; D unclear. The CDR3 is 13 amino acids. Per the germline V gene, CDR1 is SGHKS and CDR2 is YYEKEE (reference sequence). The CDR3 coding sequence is TGCGCCAGCAGCTTCGGAGCAGAAGAGACCCAGTACTTC. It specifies CASSFGAEETQYF.

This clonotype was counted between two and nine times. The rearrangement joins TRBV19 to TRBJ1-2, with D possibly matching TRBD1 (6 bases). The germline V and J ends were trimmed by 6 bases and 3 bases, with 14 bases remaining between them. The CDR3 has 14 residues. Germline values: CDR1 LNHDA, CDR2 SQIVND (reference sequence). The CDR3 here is CASRAGTYDYGYTF. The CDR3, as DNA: TGTGCCAGTAGGGCCGGGACATATGACTATGGCTACACCTTC.

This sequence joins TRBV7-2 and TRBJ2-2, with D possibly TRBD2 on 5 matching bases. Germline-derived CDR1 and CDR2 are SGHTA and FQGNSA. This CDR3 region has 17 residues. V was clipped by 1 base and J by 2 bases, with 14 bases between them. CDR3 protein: CASSLDRKDSNTGELFF. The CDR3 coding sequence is TGTGCCAGCAGCTTAGATCGCAAGGACTCTAACACCGGGGAGCTGTTTTTT.

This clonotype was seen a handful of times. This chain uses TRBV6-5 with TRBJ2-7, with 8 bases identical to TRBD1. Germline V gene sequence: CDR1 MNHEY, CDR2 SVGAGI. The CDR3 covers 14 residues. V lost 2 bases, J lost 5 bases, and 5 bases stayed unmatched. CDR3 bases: TGTGCCAGCAGTTACGGGACAGGAGGTGACGAGCAGTACTTC. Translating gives CASSYGTGGDEQYF.

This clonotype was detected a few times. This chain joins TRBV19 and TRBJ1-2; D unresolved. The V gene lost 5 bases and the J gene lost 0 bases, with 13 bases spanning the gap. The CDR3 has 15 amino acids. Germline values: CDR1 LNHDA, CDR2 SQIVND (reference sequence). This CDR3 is CASSPRSSANYGYTF. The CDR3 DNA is TGTGCCAGTAGTCCCCGGTCCTCAGCTAACTATGGCTACACCTTC.

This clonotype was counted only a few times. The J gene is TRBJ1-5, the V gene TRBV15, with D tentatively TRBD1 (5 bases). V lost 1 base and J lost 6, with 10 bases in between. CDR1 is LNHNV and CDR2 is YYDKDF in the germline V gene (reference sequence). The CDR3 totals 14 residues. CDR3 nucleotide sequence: TGTGCCACCAGCAGAGCCCACGGGGGTCAGCCCCAGCATTTT. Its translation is CATSRAHGGQPQHF.

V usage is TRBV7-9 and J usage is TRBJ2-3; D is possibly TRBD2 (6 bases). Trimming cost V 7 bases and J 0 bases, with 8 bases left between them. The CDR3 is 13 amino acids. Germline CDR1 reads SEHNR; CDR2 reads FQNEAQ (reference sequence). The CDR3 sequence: CASTAGSTDTQYF. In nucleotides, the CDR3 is TGTGCCAGCACCGCGGGAAGCACAGATACGCAGTATTTT.

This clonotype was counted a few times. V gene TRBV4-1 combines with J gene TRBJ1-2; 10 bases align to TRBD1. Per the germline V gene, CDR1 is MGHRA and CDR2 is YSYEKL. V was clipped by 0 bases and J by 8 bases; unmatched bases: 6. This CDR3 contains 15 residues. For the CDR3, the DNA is TGCGCCAGCAGCCAAGACGGGACAGGGGTTATGGGCTACACCTTC. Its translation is CASSQDGTGVMGYTF.

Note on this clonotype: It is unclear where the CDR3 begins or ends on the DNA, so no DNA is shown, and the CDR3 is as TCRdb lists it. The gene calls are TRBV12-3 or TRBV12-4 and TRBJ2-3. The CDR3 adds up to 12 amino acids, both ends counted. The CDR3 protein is CASSSSEDTQYF.

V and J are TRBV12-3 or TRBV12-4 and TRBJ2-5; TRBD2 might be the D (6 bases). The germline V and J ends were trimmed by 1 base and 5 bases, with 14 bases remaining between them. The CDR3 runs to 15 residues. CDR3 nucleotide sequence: TGTGCCAGCAGTTTAGGGGGCAGGAGGGCGGAGACCCAGTACTTC. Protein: CASSLGGRRAETQYF.

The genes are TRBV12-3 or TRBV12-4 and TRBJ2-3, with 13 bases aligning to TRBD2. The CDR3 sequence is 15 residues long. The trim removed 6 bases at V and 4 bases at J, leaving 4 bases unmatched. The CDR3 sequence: CASRWTSGGPDTQYF. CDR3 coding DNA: TGTGCCAGCAGATGGACTAGCGGGGGACCAGATACGCAGTATTTT.

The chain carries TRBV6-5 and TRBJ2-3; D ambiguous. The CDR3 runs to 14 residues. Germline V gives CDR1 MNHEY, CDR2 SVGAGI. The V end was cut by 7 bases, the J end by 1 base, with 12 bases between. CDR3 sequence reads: CASKLERRTDTQYF. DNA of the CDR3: TGTGCCAGCAAACTTGAGAGGCGCACAGATACGCAGTATTTT.

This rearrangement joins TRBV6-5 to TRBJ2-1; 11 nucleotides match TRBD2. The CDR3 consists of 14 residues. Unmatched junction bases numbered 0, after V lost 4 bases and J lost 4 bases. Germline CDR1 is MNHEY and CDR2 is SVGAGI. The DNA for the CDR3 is TGTGCCAGCAGTTTAGCGGGGGGGTACAATGAGCAGTTCTTC. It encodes CASSLAGGYNEQFF.